The 13 T cell receptor beta chains listed next were all sequenced from one sample in a study of T cell responses to AZD1222 COVID-19 vaccine. The repertoire was sequenced with immunoSEQ multiplex PCR; TCRdb's copy has only in-frame clones and lacks some. In the table there are about 79,000 clones, around 81% of which are singletons. Material: peripheral blood, obtained on day 0 of AZD1222 vaccination. These receptors were taken from an adult in good health.

The genes are TRBV6-1 and TRBJ1-2; 7 positions match TRBD1. With V trimmed by 1 base and J by 8 bases, 7 bases remained unmatched. Germline CDR1 is MNHNS and CDR2 is SASEGT. The CDR3 runs to 14 residues. The CDR3 bases are TGTGCCAGCAGTGAAGGTGGGGACAGAAAAGGCTACACCTTC. As protein: CASSEGGDRKGYTF.

This sequence joins TRBV30 and TRBJ2-5, with TRBD1 identical over 7 bases. V shed 4 bases and J 4 bases; nucleotides not matched to a gene: 3. The CDR3 is 12 amino acids. Germline CDR1 reads GTSNPN; CDR2 reads SVGIG (reference sequence). The CDR3 loop reads CAWTRTGETQYF. The CDR3 DNA reads TGTGCCTGGACCCGGACAGGAGAGACCCAGTACTTC.

The gene calls are TRBV25-1 and TRBJ2-5; D gene uncertain. Germline V gene sequence: CDR1 MGHDK, CDR2 SYGVNS. V was trimmed by 3 bases and J by 4 bases, leaving 15 bases between them. This CDR3 has 15 amino acids. CDR3 DNA: TGTGCCAGCAGTGACCCCTCCCACCCCACAGAGACCCAGTACTTC. It is translated as CASSDPSHPTETQYF. Combining the CDR3 with reference TRBV25-1 and TRBJ2-5 gives the whole variable domain EADIYQTPRYLVIGTGKKITLECSQTMGHDKMYWYQQDPGMELHLIHYSYGVNSTEKGDLSSESTVSRIRTEHFPLTLESARPSHTSQYLCASSDPSHPTETQYFGPGTRLLVL.

This clone has a handful of counts. This sequence joins TRBV19 and TRBJ2-3; 12 bases are shared with TRBD2. CDR3 length equals 19 residues. The germline CDR1 and CDR2 sequences are LNHDA and SQIVND (reference sequence). V shed 8 bases, J shed 4 bases, and the junction held 19 bases outside the gene matches. This chain's CDR3 is CASWVPWRLAGEGADTQYF. The CDR3 DNA is TGTGCCAGTTGGGTGCCATGGAGACTAGCGGGAGAGGGGGCAGATACGCAGTATTTT.

The gene calls are TRBV28 and TRBJ1-1, with D tentatively TRBD1 (6 bases). Germline values: CDR1 MDHEN, CDR2 SYDVKM. The CDR3 is 11 amino acids. With 4 bases removed from V and 10 bases from J, the gap between germline ends came to 10 bases. The CDR3, as DNA: TGTGCCAGCAGTTCAGGACAGCCAGCTTTCTTT. Its translation: CASSSGQPAFF.

This rearrangement joins TRBV28 to TRBJ2-3; the match to TRBD2 covers 10 bases. The V gene's germline CDR1 is MDHEN and CDR2 SYDVKM. The ends lost 3 bases at V and 4 bases at J; junction bases unmatched: 4. This CDR3 has 15 amino acids. This chain's CDR3 is CASSLLAGVADTQYF. DNA of the CDR3: TGTGCCAGCAGTTTGCTAGCGGGGGTAGCAGATACGCAGTATTTT.

The chain is built from TRBV4-1 and TRBJ2-6; unclear D gene. The CDR3 is made up of 11 amino acids. Germline assignment: CDR1 MGHRA and CDR2 YSYEKL. Trimming cost V 2 bases and J 9 bases, with 2 bases left between them. Here the CDR3 reads CASSQNNVLTF. The CDR3, as DNA: TGCGCCAGCAGCCAAAACAACGTCCTGACTTTC.

The gene calls are TRBV11-1 and TRBJ2-3; 12 bases line up with TRBD2. The V gene end was trimmed by 7 bases and the J gene end by 2 bases; junction bases not matched to a gene: 7. CDR3 length: 16 residues. The germline CDR1 and CDR2 sequences are SGHAT and FQDESV (reference sequence). CDR3 protein: CASTKLAGGFTDTQYF. The CDR3 nucleotides are TGTGCCAGCACGAAACTAGCGGGGGGATTCACAGATACGCAGTATTTT. Together with reference TRBV11-1 and TRBJ2-3, the CDR3 gives the full variable domain: EAEVAQSPRYKITEKSQAVAFWCDPISGHATLYWYRQILGQGPELLVQFQDESVVDDSQLPKDRFSAERLKGVDSTLKIQPAELGDSAMYLCASTKLAGGFTDTQYFGPGTRLTVL.

V gene TRBV7-2 combines with J gene TRBJ1-2; D is unclear. Germline V lookup: CDR1 SGHTA, CDR2 FQGNSA. V shed 1 base and J shed 7 bases, with 7 bases lying between them. This CDR3 has 12 residues. The CDR3 DNA reads as TGTGCCAGCAGCTTAGGCGCGCTTGGCTACACCTTC. Translated: CASSLGALGYTF.

The chain joins TRBV10-3 to TRBJ1-4; D is unclear. V was cut by 7 bases and J by 6 bases, with 9 bases left in between. This CDR3 contains 12 residues. The germline V gene has CDR1 ENHRY and CDR2 SYGVKD. The CDR3 sequence: CAIKGMDEKLFF. Written as DNA, the CDR3 is TGTGCCATCAAAGGAATGGATGAAAAACTGTTTTTT.

There are a few counts of this clone. The J gene is TRBJ1-1, the V gene TRBV5-8; D is possibly TRBD1 (5 bases). This CDR3 region has 15 residues. Germline V CDR1 and CDR2: SGHTS, YDEGEE. V shed 2 bases and J shed 4 bases, with 15 bases lying between them. The CDR3 reads CASSFNSDGGTEAFF. DNA for the CDR3: TGTGCCAGCAGCTTTAACTCGGACGGGGGCACTGAAGCTTTCTTT.

Concerning this clone itself: One end of the junction does not line up with germline, which may come from a read error. V is TRBV13 and J is TRBJ2-1; D is perhaps TRBD1 (6 bases). CDR1 and CDR2 from the germline V gene are PRHDT and FYEKMQ (reference sequence). The CDR3 has 13 residues. The DNA for the CDR3 is TGTGCCAGCAGCCTAGGGCCCAACAGGGTTCAGTTCTTC. The encoded protein is CASSLGPNRVQFF.

This clone was counted ten times or more. The rearrangement joins TRBV19 to TRBJ2-7; TRBD2 matches 13 bases. V lost 10 bases and J lost 7; bases outside the gene matches: 10. CDR1 is LNHDA, CDR2 SQIVND, per germline (reference sequence). The CDR3 runs to 14 residues. The CDR3, as DNA: TGTGCCACCAAACTAGCGGGAGGGCCAGGTGAGCAGTACTTC. It specifies CATKLAGGPGEQYF.